The rows below give T cell receptor beta chains drawn from one sample of a study of cytomegalovirus exposure and HLA in healthy donors. Sequenced by immunoSEQ multiplex PCR; TCRdb stores in-frame clones only, minus some. The sample records 150,000 to 200,000 clones, about 65% being singletons. The specimen was PBMCs. The receptor source for this set is a woman aged 25 to 39 in good health and CMV-seronegative. CDR3s include the opening cysteine and the closing phenylalanine or tryptophan. The D gene is left open where the match is weak. A row's size may be missing; if present it is once, few, many or a size class.

J gene: TRBJ2-7; D gene: -; V gene: TRBV28; clone size: -; CDR3 DNA: TGTGCCAGCAGTTATATTCCTCCCTACGAGCAGTACTTC; CDR3 protein: CASSYIPPYEQYF
J gene: TRBJ2-7; D gene: TRBD1; V gene: TRBV5-6; clone size: -; CDR3 DNA: TGTGCCAGCAGCCCCCGGGACAGGGCCACCTCCTACGAGCAGTACTTC; CDR3 protein: CASSPRDRATSYEQYF
J gene: TRBJ2-3; D gene: -; V gene: TRBV9; clone size: -; CDR3 DNA: TGTGCCAGCAGCGCAAGAGGAGTTACAGATACGCAGTATTTT; CDR3 protein: CASSARGVTDTQYF
J gene: TRBJ1-4; D gene: -; V gene: TRBV28; clone size: -; CDR3 DNA: TGTGCCAGCAGTTTGATCAGCGTTAATGAAAAACTGTTTTTT; CDR3 protein: CASSLISVNEKLFF
J gene: TRBJ2-7; D gene: -; V gene: TRBV18; clone size: -; CDR3 DNA: TGTGCCAGCTCCCTCACAGGGATGAGCGAGCAGTACTTC; CDR3 protein: CASSLTGMSEQYF
J gene: TRBJ1-3; D gene: TRBD1; V gene: TRBV4-3; clone size: -; CDR3 DNA: TGCGCCAGCAGCCAAGGCGTTGGACAGGGGACTGGAAACACCATATATTTT; CDR3 protein: CASSQGVGQGTGNTIYF
J gene: TRBJ1-1; D gene: -; V gene: TRBV14; clone size: -; CDR3 DNA: TGTGCCAGCAGCCAAGATTTCCGTACTGAAGCTTTCTTT; CDR3 protein: CASSQDFRTEAFF
J gene: TRBJ2-5; D gene: -; V gene: TRBV11-3; clone size: -; CDR3 DNA: TGTGCCAGCAGCTTCCAGTCAGGGACCCAGTACTTC; CDR3 protein: CASSFQSGTQYF
J gene: TRBJ2-3; D gene: TRBD2; V gene: TRBV5-1; clone size: -; CDR3 DNA: TGCGCCAGCACCCCAACTCTAGCGGGGACTAGCACAGATACGCAGTATTTT; CDR3 protein: CASTPTLAGTSTDTQYF
J gene: TRBJ2-1; D gene: -; V gene: TRBV10-3; clone size: -; CDR3 DNA: TGTGCCATCAGTGAGTCTAACAGGGGGGGCTCCTACAATGAGCAGTTCTTC; CDR3 protein: CAISESNRGGSYNEQFF
J gene: TRBJ2-3; D gene: TRBD1; V gene: TRBV10-3; clone size: -; CDR3 DNA: TGTGCCATCAGACTGACAGGGGGGACAGATACGCAGTATTTT; CDR3 protein: CAIRLTGGTDTQYF
J gene: TRBJ1-5; D gene: -; V gene: TRBV6-6; clone size: -; CDR3 DNA: TGTGCCTCCACCCGGGACATCAGTAGCAATCAGCCCCAGCATTTT; CDR3 protein: CASTRDISSNQPQHF
J gene: TRBJ2-3; D gene: TRBD2; V gene: TRBV6-1; clone size: -; CDR3 DNA: TGTGCCAGCGGGGGACTAGCGGACAGCACAGATACGCAGTATTTT; CDR3 protein: CASGGLADSTDTQYF
J gene: TRBJ2-2; D gene: TRBD2; V gene: TRBV11-2; clone size: once; CDR3 DNA: TGTGCCAGCAGCTCAAGGCGGGGGGCGGGCACCGGGGAGCTGTTTTTT; CDR3 protein: CASSSRRGAGTGELFF
J gene: TRBJ1-6; D gene: -; V gene: TRBV19; clone size: -; CDR3 DNA: TGTGCCAGTAGTATAGTCTCGGGGTCTAATTCACCCCTCCACTTT; CDR3 protein: CASSIVSGSNSPLHF
J gene: TRBJ2-7; D gene: TRBD1; V gene: TRBV6-5; clone size: -; CDR3 DNA: TGTGCCAGCAGTTCCACAGGGGACCCCTACGAGCAGTACTTC; CDR3 protein: CASSSTGDPYEQYF
J gene: TRBJ1-1; D gene: TRBD1; V gene: TRBV14; clone size: -; CDR3 DNA: TGTGCCAGCAGCTACACCGGGACAGGGAAAGCTTTCTTT; CDR3 protein: CASSYTGTGKAFF
J gene: TRBJ2-1; D gene: TRBD2; V gene: TRBV2; clone size: -; CDR3 DNA: TGTGCCAGCAAATGGACTAGCGGGGAGTACAATGAGCAGTTCTTC; CDR3 protein: CASKWTSGEYNEQFF
J gene: TRBJ2-7; D gene: TRBD2; V gene: TRBV29-1; clone size: -; CDR3 DNA: TGCAGCGTTACCGGGACTAACCACGAGCAGTACTTC; CDR3 protein: CSVTGTNHEQYF
J gene: TRBJ2-7; D gene: -; V gene: TRBV6-1; clone size: -; CDR3 DNA: TGTGCCAGCAGTGATGGGGTGGGAGAAGGCGAGCAGTACTTC; CDR3 protein: CASSDGVGEGEQYF
J gene: TRBJ1-6; D gene: -; V gene: TRBV6-1; clone size: -; CDR3 DNA: TGTGCCAGCAGTGAACTGGACAGAGTCAATTCACCCCTCCACTTT; CDR3 protein: CASSELDRVNSPLHF
J gene: TRBJ2-3; D gene: -; V gene: TRBV2; clone size: -; CDR3 DNA: TGTGCCAGCAGAGGGGCACTTCCTAGCACAGATACGCAGTATTTT; CDR3 protein: CASRGALPSTDTQYF
J gene: TRBJ2-3; D gene: TRBD1; V gene: TRBV9; clone size: -; CDR3 DNA: TGTGCCAGCAGCCCGCCGACAGGGGAAATCACAGATACGCAGTATTTT; CDR3 protein: CASSPPTGEITDTQYF
J gene: TRBJ2-2; D gene: -; V gene: TRBV7-9; clone size: once; CDR3 DNA: TGTGCCAGCAGCGGGTATACAGGGAACACCGGGGAGCTGTTTTTT; CDR3 protein: CASSGYTGNTGELFF
J gene: TRBJ1-4; D gene: -; V gene: TRBV6-6; clone size: -; CDR3 DNA: TGTGCCAGCAGGCGCGAAAGGACAGTTCCGATATTT; CDR3 protein: CASRRERTVPIF
J gene: TRBJ1-4; D gene: TRBD1; V gene: TRBV7-9; clone size: -; CDR3 DNA: TGTGCCAGCAGGTCGTACAGGGGGCTTTCGGACCGTCGAGATGAAAAACTGTTTTTT; CDR3 protein: CASRSYRGLSDRRDEKLFF
J gene: TRBJ2-2; D gene: TRBD2; V gene: TRBV6-1; clone size: -; CDR3 DNA: TGTGCCAGCAGTGAAGTGTTGAGGCGGGGGGGCCAAACCGGGGAGCTGTTTTTT; CDR3 protein: CASSEVLRRGGQTGELFF
J gene: TRBJ2-1; D gene: -; V gene: TRBV27; clone size: few; CDR3 DNA: TGTGCCAGCAGTAGAACCCCCGGGGCCTACAATGAGCAGTTCTTC; CDR3 protein: CASSRTPGAYNEQFF
J gene: TRBJ1-1; D gene: -; V gene: TRBV30; clone size: -; CDR3 DNA: TGTGCCTGGAGTGTGGAAAGGGGTGAAGCTTTCTTT; CDR3 protein: CAWSVERGEAFF
J gene: TRBJ2-1; D gene: TRBD2; V gene: TRBV19; clone size: few; CDR3 DNA: TGTGCCAGTAGTATAGATCCGGGACTAGGTACAAATGAGCAGTTCTTC; CDR3 protein: CASSIDPGLGTNEQFF